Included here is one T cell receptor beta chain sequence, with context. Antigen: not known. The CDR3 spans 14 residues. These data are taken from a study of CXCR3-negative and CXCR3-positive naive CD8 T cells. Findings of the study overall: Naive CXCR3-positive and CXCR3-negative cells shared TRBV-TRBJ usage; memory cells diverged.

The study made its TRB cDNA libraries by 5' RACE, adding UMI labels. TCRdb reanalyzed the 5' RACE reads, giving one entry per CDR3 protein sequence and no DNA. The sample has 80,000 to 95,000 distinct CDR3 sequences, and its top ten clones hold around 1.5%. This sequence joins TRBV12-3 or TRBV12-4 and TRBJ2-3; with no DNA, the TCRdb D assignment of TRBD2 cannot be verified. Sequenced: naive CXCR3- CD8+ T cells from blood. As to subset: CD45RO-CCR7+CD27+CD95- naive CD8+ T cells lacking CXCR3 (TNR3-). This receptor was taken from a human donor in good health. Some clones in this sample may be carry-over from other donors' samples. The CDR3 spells CASRIVGLTDTQYF.